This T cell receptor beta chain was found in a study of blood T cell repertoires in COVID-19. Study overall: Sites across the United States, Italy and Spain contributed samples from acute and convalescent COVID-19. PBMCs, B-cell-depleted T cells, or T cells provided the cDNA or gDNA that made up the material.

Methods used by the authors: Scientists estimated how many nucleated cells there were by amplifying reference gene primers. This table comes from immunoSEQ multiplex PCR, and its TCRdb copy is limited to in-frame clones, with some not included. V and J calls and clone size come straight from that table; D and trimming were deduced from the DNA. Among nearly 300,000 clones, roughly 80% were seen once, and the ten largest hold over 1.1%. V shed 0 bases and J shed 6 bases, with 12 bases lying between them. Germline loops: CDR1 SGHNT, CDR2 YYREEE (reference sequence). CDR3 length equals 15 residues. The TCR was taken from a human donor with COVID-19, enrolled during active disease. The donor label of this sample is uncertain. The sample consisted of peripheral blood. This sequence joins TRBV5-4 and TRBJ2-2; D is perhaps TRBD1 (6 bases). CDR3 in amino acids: CASSLAGASSGELFF. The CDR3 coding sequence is TGTGCCAGCAGCTTGGCAGGGGCTTCCTCCGGGGAGCTGTTTTTT.